The TCR beta chain described here comes from a study of cytomegalovirus exposure and HLA in healthy donors. Unmatched junction bases numbered 5, after V lost 6 bases and J lost 2 bases. Germline loops: CDR1 SNHLY, CDR2 FYNNEI. The CDR3 is made up of 14 amino acids. PCR used 60 Vbeta primers and 13 Jbeta primers. Profiled with immunoSEQ multiplex PCR; TCRdb holds only in-frame clones, not every one. Of roughly 79,000 clones in the sample, 60% to 80% were seen once. This receptor was taken from a woman aged 50 to 60 in good health and CMV-seropositive. Sequences were obtained from PBMCs. V gene TRBV2 combines with J gene TRBJ2-3; 7 nucleotides agree with TRBD1. The CDR3 region is CASRGDRLTDTQYF. Written as DNA, the CDR3 is TGTGCCAGCAGAGGGGACAGACTCACAGATACGCAGTATTTT. Variable domain in full (rest from reference TRBV2 and TRBJ2-3): EPEVTQTPSHQVTQMGQEVILRCVPISNHLYFYWYRQILGQKVEFLVSFYNNEISEKSEIFDDQFSVERPDGSNFTLKIRSTKLEDSAMYFCASRGDRLTDTQYFGPGTRLTVL.